This T cell receptor (beta chain) originates from a study of control samples from healthy donors and cancer patients. Generated by immunoSEQ multiplex PCR, the TCRdb table keeps only in-frame clones and is missing some. The data show some 150,000 clones, under 95% seen once. The CDR3 has 15 amino acids. Germline V gene lookup returns CDR1 MGHRA and CDR2 YSYEKL. Trimming stripped 0 bases from V and 10 bases from J, with 13 bases between. The TCR was taken from a man aged 35-49 years in good health. This chain uses TRBV4-1 with TRBJ1-6; possibly TRBD1 for D (5 bases). The specimen sequenced was blood. This CDR3 is CASSQDPPRDSPLHF. As DNA, the CDR3 is TGCGCCAGCAGCCAAGATCCCCCACGGGACTCACCCCTCCACTTT.